The rows below give T cell receptor beta chains drawn from one sample of a study of T-cell reconstitution after alpha-beta-depleted transplantation in children. In TCRdb, the PCR reads were re-called with MiXCR into one record per CDR3 protein. The data contain approximately 110,000 distinct CDR3 sequences, 10% of them singletons. Sequenced here: PBMCs, sampled before TCRalphabeta/CD19-depleted stem cell transplant. All receptors derive from a boy between 2 and 10 years old with acute lymphoblastic leukemia, due to receive a stem cell transplant. CDR3s include the opening cysteine and the closing phenylalanine or tryptophan. Each record gives: V gene, clone size, D gene, J gene, CDR3 DNA, CDR3 protein. D genes are given only for firm matches. The size of a clone is reported for some rows only, either as once, few or many, or as a class for expanded clones.

v_call: TRBV20-1
clone_size: -
d_call: TRBD2
j_call: TRBJ2-1
cdr3_nt: TGCAGTGCTACACCAGCGGGAGGTTCCAGCAATGAGCAGTTCTTC
cdr3_aa: CSATPAGGSSNEQFF

v_call: TRBV2
clone_size: -
d_call: TRBD1
j_call: TRBJ1-1
cdr3_nt: TGTGCCAGAGGGGGCCGGGTTACTGAAGCTTTCTTT
cdr3_aa: CARGGRVTEAFF

v_call: TRBV5-1
clone_size: -
d_call: -
j_call: TRBJ2-7
cdr3_nt: TGCGCCAGCAGCTCCGGACAGTACGAGCAGTACTTC
cdr3_aa: CASSSGQYEQYF

v_call: TRBV28
clone_size: few
d_call: -
j_call: TRBJ1-5
cdr3_nt: TGTGCCAGCAGTCCCTTAGGGACACTTTCGGGCAATCAGCCCCAGCATTTT
cdr3_aa: CASSPLGTLSGNQPQHF

v_call: TRBV9
clone_size: few
d_call: -
j_call: TRBJ2-1
cdr3_nt: TGTGCCAGCGGGAGGGGGGCGCCCGATACTACGAGGGCCTACAATGAGCAGTTCTTC
cdr3_aa: CASGRGAPDTTRAYNEQFF

v_call: TRBV6-5
clone_size: many
d_call: TRBD2
j_call: TRBJ2-3
cdr3_nt: TGTGCCAGCAGTTACTCCCGAGGTAGCGGGGGCACAGATACGCAGTATTTT
cdr3_aa: CASSYSRGSGGTDTQYF

v_call: TRBV20-1
clone_size: -
d_call: -
j_call: TRBJ2-3
cdr3_nt: TGCAGTGCTAATGGGCCATGGCTTGGGGTAGATACGCAGTATTTT
cdr3_aa: CSANGPWLGVDTQYF

v_call: TRBV20-1
clone_size: -
d_call: TRBD2
j_call: TRBJ2-1
cdr3_nt: TGCAGGCCCGCGACTAGCGGGAGCAATGAGCAGTTCTTC
cdr3_aa: CRPATSGSNEQFF

v_call: TRBV28
clone_size: -
d_call: TRBD1
j_call: TRBJ2-2
cdr3_nt: TGTGCCAGCAGTTTTATGGGACAGGGGATCGCCGGGGAGCTGTTTTTT
cdr3_aa: CASSFMGQGIAGELFF

v_call: TRBV29-1
clone_size: -
d_call: -
j_call: TRBJ1-2
cdr3_nt: TGCAGCGTTGAAGTCGGTCGGCAGGGGAACGGCTTGGGGAATGGCTACACCTTC
cdr3_aa: CSVEVGRQGNGLGNGYTF

v_call: TRBV28
clone_size: -
d_call: -
j_call: TRBJ1-6
cdr3_nt: TGTGCCAGCAGCCTCGAATATTCACCCCTCCACTTT
cdr3_aa: CASSLEYSPLHF

v_call: TRBV15
clone_size: few
d_call: TRBD1
j_call: TRBJ2-7
cdr3_nt: TGTGCCACCAGCAGTACCGGGACAGGGTCTTACGAGCAGTACTTC
cdr3_aa: CATSSTGTGSYEQYF

v_call: TRBV7-8
clone_size: -
d_call: -
j_call: TRBJ2-5
cdr3_nt: TGTGCCAGCAGACGACTAACCACTATCGAGACCCAGTACTTC
cdr3_aa: CASRRLTTIETQYF

v_call: TRBV5-1
clone_size: -
d_call: -
j_call: TRBJ2-3
cdr3_nt: TGCGCCAGCAGCGAGGGTACAGATACGCAGTATTTT
cdr3_aa: CASSEGTDTQYF

v_call: TRBV6-1
clone_size: few
d_call: -
j_call: TRBJ1-5
cdr3_nt: TGTGCCAGCAGACCAACGGGGGGGCTGGGGCAGCCCCAGCATTTT
cdr3_aa: CASRPTGGLGQPQHF

v_call: TRBV5-1
clone_size: few
d_call: -
j_call: TRBJ2-6
cdr3_nt: TGCGCCAGCAGCTTGGCCTACATGCCTAGAACTCAATCTGGGGCCAACGTCCTGACTTTC
cdr3_aa: CASSLAYMPRTQSGANVLTF